This paragraph reports one TCR beta chain. This sample is part of a study of control samples from healthy donors and cancer patients. V trimming: 6 bases; J trimming: 5 bases; junction bases outside the gene matches: 9. This CDR3 has 14 amino acids. Germline V gene lookup returns CDR1 SGHTA and CDR2 FQGTGA. Libraries were prepared by immunoSEQ multiplex PCR; TCRdb keeps only in-frame clonotypes and omits some of them. The sample contains 73,000 or so clones, 87% of which appear only once. This chain uses TRBV7-3 with TRBJ2-5; 7 nucleotides align to TRBD2. The sequence was collected from a woman in her forties or fifties in good health. Sequencing used blood. The CDR3 spells CASSIKRGGETQYF. The DNA of the CDR3 is TGTGCCAGCAGTATCAAGCGGGGCGGGGAGACCCAGTACTTC.